The rows below give T cell receptor beta chains drawn from one sample of a study of cytomegalovirus exposure and HLA in healthy donors. Clones were sequenced by immunoSEQ multiplex PCR, and TCRdb holds only the in-frame ones, with some missing. The data contain approximately 190,000 clones, less than 90% of them seen just once; the ten biggest clones take up approximately 0.26%. Input material: PBMCs. The origin of the receptors is a boy between 10 and 17 years old in good health and CMV-seronegative. The CDR3 runs from the conserved cysteine through the conserved F or W. A D gene is named only where the DNA matches it firmly. Clone size appears in some rows only: once, few, many, or a class for an expanded clone.

J: TRBJ2-5
D: NA
size: NA
V: TRBV7-7
CDR3: CASSLVSGAGETQYF
DNA: TGTGCTAGCAGCTTAGTGTCAGGGGCAGGAGAGACCCAGTACTTC

J: TRBJ1-4
D: NA
size: NA
V: TRBV19
CDR3: CASSHRQVLNEKLFF
DNA: TGTGCCAGTAGTCACAGACAGGTGCTTAATGAAAAACTGTTTTTT

J: TRBJ2-1
D: TRBD1
size: NA
V: TRBV7-2
CDR3: CASSFQGAILGNEQFF
DNA: TGTGCCAGCAGCTTTCAGGGGGCTATCCTGGGGAATGAGCAGTTCTTC

J: TRBJ2-7
D: NA
size: NA
V: TRBV7-9
CDR3: CASSSISYEQYF
DNA: TGTGCCAGCAGCTCTATCTCCTACGAGCAGTACTTC

J: TRBJ1-4
D: NA
size: NA
V: TRBV30
CDR3: CAWSGAPREKLFF
DNA: TGTGCCTGGAGTGGTGCGCCTCGGGAAAAACTGTTTTTT

J: TRBJ1-3
D: TRBD1
size: NA
V: TRBV30
CDR3: CAWTRGSGNTIYF
DNA: TGTGCCTGGACCAGGGGGTCTGGAAACACCATATATTTT

J: TRBJ1-2
D: TRBD1
size: NA
V: TRBV6-4
CDR3: CASSGQGGYGYTF
DNA: TGTGCCAGCAGCGGACAGGGGGGTTATGGCTACACCTTC

J: TRBJ2-1
D: TRBD2
size: NA
V: TRBV30
CDR3: CAWSKGLAGAGNEQFF
DNA: TGTGCCTGGAGTAAGGGACTAGCGGGAGCTGGCAATGAGCAGTTCTTC

J: TRBJ2-3
D: NA
size: NA
V: TRBV5-1
CDR3: CASREVGDTQYF
DNA: TGCGCCAGCAGGGAGGTAGGGGATACGCAGTATTTT

J: TRBJ2-1
D: NA
size: few
V: TRBV11-3
CDR3: CASSLQLGPLNEQFF
DNA: TGTGCCAGCAGCTTACAACTAGGCCCGCTAAATGAGCAGTTCTTC

J: TRBJ2-5
D: TRBD2
size: NA
V: TRBV27
CDR3: CASSLSSGRPPGTQYF
DNA: TGTGCCAGCAGTTTATCTAGCGGGAGGCCCCCGGGGACCCAGTACTTC

J: TRBJ2-7
D: NA
size: NA
V: TRBV19
CDR3: CASSIGTHRPYEQYF
DNA: TGTGCCAGTAGTATAGGAACCCACAGGCCCTACGAGCAGTACTTC

J: TRBJ1-2
D: NA
size: once
V: TRBV28
CDR3: CASSLVSAGHGYTF
DNA: TGTGCCAGCAGTTTAGTCAGTGCGGGCCATGGCTACACCTTC

J: TRBJ2-2
D: NA
size: NA
V: TRBV6-5
CDR3: CATDDYPNTGELFF
DNA: TGTGCCACGGATGACTACCCGAACACCGGGGAGCTGTTTTTT

J: TRBJ1-6
D: NA
size: NA
V: TRBV7-9
CDR3: CASSLTEHSPLHF
DNA: TGTGCCAGCAGCTTAACAGAGCATTCACCCCTCCACTTT

J: TRBJ1-6
D: TRBD1
size: NA
V: TRBV25-1
CDR3: CASSGTGYNSPLHF
DNA: TGTGCCAGCAGCGGGACAGGCTATAATTCACCCCTCCACTTT

J: TRBJ1-2
D: NA
size: NA
V: TRBV19
CDR3: CASSIRNSRVYGYTF
DNA: TGTGCCAGTAGTATAAGGAACAGCAGGGTCTATGGCTACACCTTC

J: TRBJ2-5
D: NA
size: NA
V: TRBV9
CDR3: CASSAIGGQETQYF
DNA: TGTGCCAGCAGCGCCATCGGGGGTCAAGAGACCCAGTACTTC

J: TRBJ1-5
D: NA
size: once
V: TRBV5-5
CDR3: CASSLAMTAASNQPQHF
DNA: TGTGCCAGCAGCTTGGCCATGACAGCCGCTAGCAATCAGCCCCAGCATTTT

J: TRBJ2-7
D: TRBD1
size: NA
V: TRBV18
CDR3: CASSPSVGTGEYEQYF
DNA: TGTGCCAGCTCACCTAGCGTAGGGACAGGGGAATACGAGCAGTACTTC

J: TRBJ2-1
D: TRBD1
size: once
V: TRBV11-2
CDR3: CASSQIRGTYNEQFF
DNA: TGTGCCAGCAGCCAGATCAGGGGGACCTACAATGAGCAGTTCTTC

J: TRBJ2-7
D: TRBD1
size: NA
V: TRBV4-1
CDR3: CASSRDSVWDEQYF
DNA: TGCGCCAGCAGCCGGGACAGCGTCTGGGACGAGCAGTACTTC

J: TRBJ1-2
D: NA
size: NA
V: TRBV6-1
CDR3: CASSEAGGGPYGYTF
DNA: TGTGCCAGCAGTGAAGCCGGGGGAGGCCCCTATGGCTACACCTTC

J: TRBJ2-1
D: TRBD1
size: NA
V: TRBV18
CDR3: CASSPLTGTGLNEQFF
DNA: TGTGCCAGCTCACCCCTAACCGGGACAGGGCTGAATGAGCAGTTCTTC

J: TRBJ2-1
D: NA
size: NA
V: TRBV6-5
CDR3: CASSPRGSPYNEQFF
DNA: TGTGCCAGCAGCCCCCGGGGGAGCCCGTACAATGAGCAGTTCTTC

J: TRBJ2-7
D: TRBD1
size: NA
V: TRBV6-5
CDR3: CASSRRAGGSYEQYF
DNA: TGTGCCAGCTCCCGGCGGGCAGGGGGCTCCTACGAGCAGTACTTC

J: TRBJ1-4
D: TRBD1
size: NA
V: TRBV28
CDR3: CASSLVQGAEKLFF
DNA: TGTGCCAGCAGTTTGGTGCAGGGGGCTGAAAAACTGTTTTTT

J: TRBJ1-4
D: TRBD1
size: NA
V: TRBV27
CDR3: CASSFRALGGATNEKLFF
DNA: TGTGCCAGCAGTTTTCGTGCGTTAGGGGGCGCGACTAATGAAAAACTGTTTTTT

J: TRBJ2-1
D: TRBD2
size: NA
V: TRBV6-5
CDR3: CASSPPGGDEQFF
DNA: TGTGCCAGCAGCCCCCCGGGAGGCGATGAGCAGTTCTTC

J: TRBJ2-2
D: TRBD2
size: NA
V: TRBV11-3
CDR3: CASSLASGSFSGELFF
DNA: TGTGCCAGCAGCTTAGCTAGCGGGAGTTTCTCCGGGGAGCTGTTTTTT

J: TRBJ1-2
D: NA
size: NA
V: TRBV29-1
CDR3: CSVSRVDNYGYTF
DNA: TGCAGCGTTAGCCGTGTCGATAACTATGGCTACACCTTC

J: TRBJ1-1
D: NA
size: NA
V: TRBV9
CDR3: CASSPTGRVVAEAFF
DNA: TGTGCCAGCAGCCCTACAGGAAGGGTCGTGGCTGAAGCTTTCTTT

J: TRBJ2-7
D: TRBD2
size: NA
V: TRBV4-1
CDR3: CASSQEEREAPSQNFF
DNA: TGCGCCAGCAGCCAAGAGGAGCGGGAGGCTCCATCCCAAAACTTCTTC

J: TRBJ2-1
D: NA
size: NA
V: TRBV6-5
CDR3: CASRPPGWNEQFF
DNA: TGTGCCAGCAGACCACCAGGGTGGAATGAGCAGTTCTTC

J: TRBJ1-4
D: NA
size: NA
V: TRBV14
CDR3: CASKSGIGGKLFF
DNA: TGTGCCAGCAAGTCAGGGATAGGTGGAAAACTGTTTTTT